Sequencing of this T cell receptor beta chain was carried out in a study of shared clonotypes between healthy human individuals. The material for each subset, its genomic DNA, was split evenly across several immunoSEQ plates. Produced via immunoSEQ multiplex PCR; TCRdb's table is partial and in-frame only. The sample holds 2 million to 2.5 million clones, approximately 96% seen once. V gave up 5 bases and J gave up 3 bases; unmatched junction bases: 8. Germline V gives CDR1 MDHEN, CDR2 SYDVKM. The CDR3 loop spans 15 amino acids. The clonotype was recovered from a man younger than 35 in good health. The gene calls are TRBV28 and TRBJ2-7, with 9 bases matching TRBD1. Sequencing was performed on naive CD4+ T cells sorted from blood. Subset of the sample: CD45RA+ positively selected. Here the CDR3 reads CASSLAPDRGYEQYF. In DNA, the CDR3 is TGTGCCAGCAGTCTGGCCCCGGACAGGGGCTACGAGCAGTACTTC.